Given below is one TCR beta chain in context. The data belong to a study of blood T cell repertoires in COVID-19. As for the study in general: Acute and convalescent COVID-19 specimens originated in the United States, Italy and Spain. From T cells, B-cell-depleted T cells, or PBMCs came the material, which was cDNA or gDNA.

Profiled with immunoSEQ multiplex PCR; TCRdb holds only in-frame clones, not every one. The table lists 200,000 to 250,000 clones, about 82% of them singletons. Germline V CDR1 and CDR2: SGHNT, YENEEA. CDR3 size: 14 residues. J was trimmed by 4 bases and V by 4 bases; bases with no gene match: 1. The chain carries TRBV11-3 and TRBJ2-5; 12 nucleotides match TRBD2. Input material: peripheral blood. The TCR originated in a woman aged 60-70 years with active or convalescent COVID-19. This chain's CDR3 is CASSWTSGTETQYF. The DNA of the CDR3 is TGTGCCAGCAGCTGGACTAGCGGGACAGAGACCCAGTACTTC. The full variable domain, its missing parts supplied by reference TRBV11-3 and TRBJ2-5, is EAGVVQSPRYKIIEKKQPVAFWCNPISGHNTLYWYLQNLGQGPELLIRYENEEAVDDSQLPKDRFSAERLKGVDSTLKIQPAELGDSAVYLCASSWTSGTETQYFGPGTRLLVL.